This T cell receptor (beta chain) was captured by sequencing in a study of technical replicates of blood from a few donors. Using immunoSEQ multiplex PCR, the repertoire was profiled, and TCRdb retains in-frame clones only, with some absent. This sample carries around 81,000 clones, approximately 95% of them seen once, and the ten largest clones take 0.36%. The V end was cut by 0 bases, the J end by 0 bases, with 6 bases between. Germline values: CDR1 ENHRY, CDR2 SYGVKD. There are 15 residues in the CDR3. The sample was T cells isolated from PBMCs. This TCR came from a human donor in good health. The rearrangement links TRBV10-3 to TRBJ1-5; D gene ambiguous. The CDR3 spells CAISESSYSNQPQHF. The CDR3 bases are TGTGCCATCAGTGAGTCGAGTTATAGCAATCAGCCCCAGCATTTT.